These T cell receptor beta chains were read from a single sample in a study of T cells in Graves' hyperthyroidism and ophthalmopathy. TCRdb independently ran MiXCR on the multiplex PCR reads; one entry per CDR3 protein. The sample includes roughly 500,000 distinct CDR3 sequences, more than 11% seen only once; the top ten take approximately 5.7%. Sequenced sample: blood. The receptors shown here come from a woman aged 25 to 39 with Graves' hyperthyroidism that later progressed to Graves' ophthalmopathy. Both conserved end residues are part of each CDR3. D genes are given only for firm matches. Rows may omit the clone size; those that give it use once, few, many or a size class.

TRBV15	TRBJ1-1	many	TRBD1	TGTGCCACCAGCTTCAGGGGGGCAGGGAAAACAACTGAAGCTTTCTTT	CATSFRGAGKTTEAFF
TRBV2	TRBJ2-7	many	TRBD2	TGTGCCAGCAGTGAAGCGCTTCTGGGACTAGCGGTGAAATACGAGCAGTACTTC	CASSEALLGLAVKYEQYF
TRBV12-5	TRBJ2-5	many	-	TGTGCTAGTGGCCCCCCGACAGGGGAGGGCCTCGAAGAGACCCAGTACTTC	CASGPPTGEGLEETQYF
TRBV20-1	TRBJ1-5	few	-	TGCAGTGCTAGAAGTGTTAGCAATCAGCCCCAGCATTTT	CSARSVSNQPQHF
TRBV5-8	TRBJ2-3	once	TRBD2	TGTGCCAGCAGCAAACGGGGGACTAGCGGGGTCACAGATACGCAGTATTTT	CASSKRGTSGVTDTQYF
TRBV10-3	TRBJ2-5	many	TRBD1	TGTGCCATCAGTGGCGGGACAGGGGGCAGGGAGACCCAGTACTTC	CAISGGTGGRETQYF
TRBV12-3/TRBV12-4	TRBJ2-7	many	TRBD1	TGTGCCAGCAGTTTCGGCGGGACAGGGCCCTACGAGCAGTACTTC	CASSFGGTGPYEQYF
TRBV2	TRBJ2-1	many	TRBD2	TGTGCCACTATGGGACTACCGGGACGGAATGAGCAGTTCTTC	CATMGLPGRNEQFF
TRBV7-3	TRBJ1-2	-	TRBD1	TGTGCCAGTTCGGGACAGGGATCCGCTGGCTACACCTTC	CASSGQGSAGYTF
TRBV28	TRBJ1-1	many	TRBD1	TGTGCCAGCAGCCGCAGGGGGCTGACTGAAGCTTTCTTT	CASSRRGLTEAFF
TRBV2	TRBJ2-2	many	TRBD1	TGTGCCAGCAGCCGGACAGGGGGTGGGGCCGGGGAGCTGTTTTTT	CASSRTGGGAGELFF
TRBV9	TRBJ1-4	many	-	TGTGCCAGCAGCGTCGGGCATGATAATGAAAAACTGTTTTTT	CASSVGHDNEKLFF
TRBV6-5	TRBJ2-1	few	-	TGTGCCAGCAGTTACTCACAGGCTTCCTACAATGAGCAGTTCTTC	CASSYSQASYNEQFF
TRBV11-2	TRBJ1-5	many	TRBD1	TGTGCCAGCAGCGTAACAGGGGAACGATATAGCAATCAGCCCCAGCATTTT	CASSVTGERYSNQPQHF
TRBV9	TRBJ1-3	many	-	TGTGCCAGCAGCGTAGAAGGGACGACGGGAAACACCATATATTTT	CASSVEGTTGNTIYF
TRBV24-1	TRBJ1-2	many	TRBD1	TGTGCCACCAGTGATGCCGGGACAGACTATGGCTACACCTTC	CATSDAGTDYGYTF
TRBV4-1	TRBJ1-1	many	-	TGCGCCAGCAACGCCTTCAGGGACTTGAACACTGAAGCTTTCTTT	CASNAFRDLNTEAFF
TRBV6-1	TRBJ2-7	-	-	TGTGCCAGCAGCTCGGTGGACGAAAACTCCTACGAGCAGTACTTC	CASSSVDENSYEQYF
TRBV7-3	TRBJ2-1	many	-	TGTGCCAGCAGCACCTATGGACCGAGCTCCTACAATGAGCAGTTCTTC	CASSTYGPSSYNEQFF
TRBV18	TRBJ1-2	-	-	TGTGCCAGCTCACCGACAGGTTGGGATGGCTACACCTTC	CASSPTGWDGYTF
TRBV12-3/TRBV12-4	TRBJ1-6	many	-	TGTGCCAGCAGTCTTCAGTCAGGGACCTATTCACCCCTCCACTTT	CASSLQSGTYSPLHF
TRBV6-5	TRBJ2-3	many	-	TGTGCCAGCAGTTACTCGGGGACAGATACGCAGTATTTT	CASSYSGTDTQYF
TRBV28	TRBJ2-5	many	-	TGTGCCAACAGTCCCCGGACCACGGAGACCCAGTACTTC	CANSPRTTETQYF
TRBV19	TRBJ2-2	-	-	TGTGCCAGTAGTATTTCGGGCCTTACCGGGGAGCTGTTTTTT	CASSISGLTGELFF
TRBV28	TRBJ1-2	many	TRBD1	TGTGCCAGCAGAGGACAGGATGGCTACACCTTC	CASRGQDGYTF
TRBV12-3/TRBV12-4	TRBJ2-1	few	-	TGTGCCAGCAGCCTGGAAAATTGGTACTACAATGAGCAGTTCTTC	CASSLENWYYNEQFF
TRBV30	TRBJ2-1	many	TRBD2	TGTGCCTGCCCTCCTTACTCTAGCGGGAGGGACAATGAGCAGTTCTTC	CACPPYSSGRDNEQFF
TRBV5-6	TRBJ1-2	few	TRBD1	TGTGCCAGCAGCCCGGGACAGGTCTTCTCTTATGGCTACACCTTC	CASSPGQVFSYGYTF
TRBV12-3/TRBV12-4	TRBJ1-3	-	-	TGTGCCAGCACCCCCGGCTCTATCTCTGGAAACACCATATATTTT	CASTPGSISGNTIYF
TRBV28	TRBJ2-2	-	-	TGTGCCAGCAGTTTACCCCCCGACCCTTGGGAGCTGTTTTTT	CASSLPPDPWELFF
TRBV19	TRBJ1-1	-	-	TGTGCCAGTAGTATTAACGGGGCCCTGAACACTGAAGCTTTCTTT	CASSINGALNTEAFF
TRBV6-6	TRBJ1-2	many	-	TGTGCCAGCAGTTACCACAGGGATACCTATGGCTACACCTTC	CASSYHRDTYGYTF
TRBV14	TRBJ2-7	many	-	TGTGCCAGCAGCCATAGGACGGTTTATGAGCAGTACTTC	CASSHRTVYEQYF
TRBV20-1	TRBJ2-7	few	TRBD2	TGCAGTGCTAGGATTAGCGGGAGTTTTGATCGCTACGAGCAGTACTTC	CSARISGSFDRYEQYF
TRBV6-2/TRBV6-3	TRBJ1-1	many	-	TGTGCCAGCAGTTCTCAGGGACCTGAAGCTTTCTTT	CASSSQGPEAFF
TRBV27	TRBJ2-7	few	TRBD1	TGTGCCAGCAGTCTAACGGACAGGTTTCCCTACGAGCAGTACTTC	CASSLTDRFPYEQYF
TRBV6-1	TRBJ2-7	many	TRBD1	TGTGCCAGCGAAAGGGACAGGGTCGACTACGAGCAGTACTTC	CASERDRVDYEQYF
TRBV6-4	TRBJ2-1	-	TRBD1	TGTGCCAGCAGTGAGGCCCCGACAGGGTCCTATGGGGGCGAGCAGTTCTTC	CASSEAPTGSYGGEQFF
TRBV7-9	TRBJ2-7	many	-	TGTGCCAGCAGCTTAGCGTTCCCAAAAGGGGTCTACGAGCAGTACTTC	CASSLAFPKGVYEQYF
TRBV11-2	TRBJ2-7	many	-	TGTGCCAGCAGCTCCGCGCCCTACGAGCAGTACTTC	CASSSAPYEQYF
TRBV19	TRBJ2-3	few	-	TGTGCCACCCAGACTAGGAGCACAGATACGCAGTATTTT	CATQTRSTDTQYF
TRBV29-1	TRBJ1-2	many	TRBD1	TGCAGCGTTTATCTGACAGGGGGCCACTATGGCTACACCTTC	CSVYLTGGHYGYTF
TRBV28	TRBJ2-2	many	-	TGTGCCAGCAGGAGGAGGGTTGGCGGGGAGCTGTTTTTT	CASRRRVGGELFF
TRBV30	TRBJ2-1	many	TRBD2	TGTGCCTGGAGTGAGGGACTAGCGGGAGTCCGTGAGCAGTTCTTC	CAWSEGLAGVREQFF
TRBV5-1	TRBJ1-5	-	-	TGCGCCAGCAGCTGGACCCCCGACGGCAATCAGCCCCAGCATTTT	CASSWTPDGNQPQHF
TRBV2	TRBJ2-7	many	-	TGTGCCAGCAGTGCCGGACAGTGGTACTTC	CASSAGQWYF